This TCR beta chain was sequenced for a study of T-cell memory formation after mild COVID-19. Points from the study as a whole: Chiefly within CM and EM were the contracting CD4+ clones; CD8+ ones were within EMRA. Some clones that responded turned up in pre-infection memory, which suggests that cross-reactive memory joined in.

Of note for this clonotype: What it recognizes is unknown.

From the 5' RACE reads, TCRdb called clonotypes with MiXCR, one entry per CDR3 protein. The sample records about 600,000 distinct CDR3 sequences, roughly 20% being singletons. What was sequenced was PBMCs or a T cell subset sorted from them (not recorded which). The TCR was taken from an adult woman who had mild COVID-19 (a few samples of this study predate the infection). Cell type and time point are not known.

This CDR3 is CASSYDRGAVAFF. The DNA for the CDR3 is TGTGCCAGCAGTTACGACAGGGGGGCTGTAGCTTTCTTT. The chain recombines TRBV6-5 with TRBJ1-1; 9 bases line up with TRBD1. CDR3 size: 13 residues. Germline V gene lookup returns CDR1 MNHEY and CDR2 SVGAGI. With V trimmed by 2 bases and J by 10 bases, 5 bases remained unmatched.